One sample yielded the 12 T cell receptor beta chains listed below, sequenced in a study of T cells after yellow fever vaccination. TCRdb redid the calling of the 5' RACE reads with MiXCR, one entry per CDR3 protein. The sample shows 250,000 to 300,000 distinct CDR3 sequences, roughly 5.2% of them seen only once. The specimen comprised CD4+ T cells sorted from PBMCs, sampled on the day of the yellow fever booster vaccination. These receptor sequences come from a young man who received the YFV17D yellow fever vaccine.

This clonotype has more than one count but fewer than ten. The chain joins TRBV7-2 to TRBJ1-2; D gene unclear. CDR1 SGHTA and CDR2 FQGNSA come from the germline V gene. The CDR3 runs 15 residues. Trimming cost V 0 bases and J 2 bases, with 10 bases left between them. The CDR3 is CASSLAPGPNYGYTF. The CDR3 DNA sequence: TGTGCCAGCAGCTTAGCTCCGGGCCCCAACTATGGCTACACCTTC.

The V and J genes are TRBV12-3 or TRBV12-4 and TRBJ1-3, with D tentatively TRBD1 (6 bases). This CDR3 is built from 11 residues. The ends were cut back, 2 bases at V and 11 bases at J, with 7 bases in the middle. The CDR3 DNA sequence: TGTGCCAGCAGTTTAAGGGGGGCCATATATTTT. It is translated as CASSLRGAIYF.

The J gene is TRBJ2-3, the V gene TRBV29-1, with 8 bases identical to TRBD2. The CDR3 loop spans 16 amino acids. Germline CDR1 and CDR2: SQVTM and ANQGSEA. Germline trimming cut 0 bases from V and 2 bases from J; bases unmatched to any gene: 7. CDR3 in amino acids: CSVEDRTAGDTDTQYF. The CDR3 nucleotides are TGCAGCGTTGAAGATCGTACAGCGGGGGACACAGATACGCAGTATTTT.

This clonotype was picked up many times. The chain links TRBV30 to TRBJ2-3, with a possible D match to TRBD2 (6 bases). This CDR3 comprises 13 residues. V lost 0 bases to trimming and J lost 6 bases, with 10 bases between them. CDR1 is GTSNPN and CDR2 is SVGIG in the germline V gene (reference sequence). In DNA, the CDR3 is TGTGCCTGGAGTGTACGGGAGAGGGATACGCAGTATTTT. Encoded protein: CAWSVRERDTQYF.

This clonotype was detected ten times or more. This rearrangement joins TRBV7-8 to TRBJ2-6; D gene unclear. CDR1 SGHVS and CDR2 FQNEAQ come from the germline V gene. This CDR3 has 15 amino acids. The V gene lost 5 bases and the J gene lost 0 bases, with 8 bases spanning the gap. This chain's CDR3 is CASSQRSSGANVLTF. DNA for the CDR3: TGTGCCAGCAGCCAACGTAGCTCTGGGGCCAACGTCCTGACTTTC.

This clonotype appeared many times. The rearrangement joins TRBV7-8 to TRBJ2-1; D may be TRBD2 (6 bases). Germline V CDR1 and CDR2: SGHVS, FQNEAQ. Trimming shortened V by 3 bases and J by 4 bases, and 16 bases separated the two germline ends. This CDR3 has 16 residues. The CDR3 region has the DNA TGTGCCAGCAGCTTGGGAGGACACCTCGAATACAATGAGCAGTTCTTC. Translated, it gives CASSLGGHLEYNEQFF.

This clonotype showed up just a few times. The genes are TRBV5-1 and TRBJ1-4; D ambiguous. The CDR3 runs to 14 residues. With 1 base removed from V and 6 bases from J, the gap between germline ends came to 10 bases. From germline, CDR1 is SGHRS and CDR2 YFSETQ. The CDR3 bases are TGCGCCAGCAGCTTGAAGGCGGGTGATGAAAAACTGTTTTTT. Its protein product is CASSLKAGDEKLFF.

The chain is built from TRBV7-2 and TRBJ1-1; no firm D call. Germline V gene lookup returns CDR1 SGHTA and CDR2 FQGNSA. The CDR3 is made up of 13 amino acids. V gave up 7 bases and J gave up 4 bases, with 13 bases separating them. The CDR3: CASNNVPSTEAFF. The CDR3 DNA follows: TGTGCCAGCAACAACGTCCCGAGCACTGAAGCTTTCTTT.

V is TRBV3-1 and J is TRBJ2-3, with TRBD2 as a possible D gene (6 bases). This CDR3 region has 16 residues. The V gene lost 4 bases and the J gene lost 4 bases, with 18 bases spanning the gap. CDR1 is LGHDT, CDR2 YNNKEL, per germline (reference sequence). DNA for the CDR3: TGTGCCAGCAGCCCGGGCGGGCGGGGACGCGCAGATACGCAGTATTTT. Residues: CASSPGGRGRADTQYF.

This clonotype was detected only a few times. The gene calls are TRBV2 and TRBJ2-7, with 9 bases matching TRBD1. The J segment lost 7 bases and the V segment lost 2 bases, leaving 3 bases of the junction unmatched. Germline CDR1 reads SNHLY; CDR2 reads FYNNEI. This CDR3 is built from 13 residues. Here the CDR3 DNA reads TGTGCCAGCAGTGAATCGGGACAGGGTGAGCAGTACGTC. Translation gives CASSESGQGEQYV.

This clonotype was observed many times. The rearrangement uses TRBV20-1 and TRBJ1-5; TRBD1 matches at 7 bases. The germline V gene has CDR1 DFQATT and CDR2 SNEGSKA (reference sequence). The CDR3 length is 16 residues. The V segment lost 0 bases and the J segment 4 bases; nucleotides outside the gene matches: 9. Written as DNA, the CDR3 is TGCAGTGCTAGAGATCGGGGGACAGCCCTTAATCAGCCCCAGCATTTT. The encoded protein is CSARDRGTALNQPQHF.

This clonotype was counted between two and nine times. CDR3 sequence: CASGPAGSRSGELFF. In DNA, the CDR3 is TGTGCCAGCGGACCAGCGGGGTCTCGGTCCGGGGAGCTGTTTTTT. The chain is built from TRBV9 and TRBJ2-2; 7 bases are a match to TRBD2. After removal of 7 bases from V and 6 bases from J, the junction contained 12 bases not matched to a gene. The germline V gene has CDR1 SGDLS and CDR2 YYNGEE. This CDR3 comprises 15 residues.